This T cell receptor (beta chain) comes out of a study of shared clonotypes between healthy human individuals. Overall study findings and caveats: Compared with clonotypes that all four donors shared, non-shared clonotypes had lower generation probabilities.

Sequencing was performed with immunoSEQ multiplex PCR; in TCRdb, only in-frame clones are kept and a portion is missing. The sample carries under 850,000 clones, 85% to 95% recorded once. The naive CD8 population came from CD45RO-negative cells selected for CCR7, without terminally differentiated effector memory CD45RA+ cells. V was cut by 0 bases and J by 2 bases, with 12 bases left in between. Looked up from germline, CDR1 is SGHKS and CDR2 is YYEKEE (reference sequence). This CDR3 region has 16 residues. Comments on this clone: The antigen is unknown.

The TCR originated in a man between 25 and 39 years old in good health. The rearrangement links TRBV5-5 to TRBJ2-1, with D possibly matching TRBD2 (6 bases). The sample was naive CD8+ T cells sorted from blood. The CDR3 coding sequence is TGTGCCAGCAGCTTGGGGCCAGCGGGCACCTACAATGAGCAGTTCTTC. It specifies CASSLGPAGTYNEQFF.